This is a list of T cell receptor beta chains from one sample in a study of shared clonotypes between healthy human individuals. Method: immunoSEQ multiplex PCR; TCRdb's copy keeps in-frame clones and lacks some. Here the sample spans under 2,500,000 clones, about 94% being singletons. The sequenced material came from naive CD4+ T cells sorted from blood. These receptors were collected from a young man in good health. The CDR3 runs from the conserved cysteine through the conserved F or W. D genes are given only for firm matches. Expanded clones get a size class; other rows say once, few or many, or leave the size out.

CDR3 protein,CDR3 DNA,clone size,J gene,D gene,V gene
CASSEVGELFF,TGCGCCAGCAGTGAGGTGGGGGAGCTGTTTTTT,NA,TRBJ2-2,NA,TRBV10-2
CASSLRQGADQPQHF,TGTGCCAGCAGCTTAAGGCAGGGGGCTGATCAGCCCCAGCATTTT,once,TRBJ1-5,TRBD1,TRBV7-6
CASSGQGNSPLHF,TGTGCCAGCAGCGGACAGGGGAATTCACCCCTCCACTTT,NA,TRBJ1-6,TRBD1,TRBV2
CASSALDRGTYGYTF,TGTGCCAGCAGCGCTCTTGACAGGGGTACTTATGGCTACACCTTC,NA,TRBJ1-2,TRBD1,TRBV9
CASSYSTHVSKNIQYF,TGTGCCAGCAGTTACTCGACTCACGTATCCAAAAACATTCAGTACTTC,NA,TRBJ2-4,NA,TRBV6-5
CASSLVAGINNEQFF,TGTGCCAGCAGCTTAGTAGCGGGAATCAACAATGAGCAGTTCTTC,NA,TRBJ2-1,TRBD2,TRBV11-2
CASSLTSGVSSYEQYF,TGTGCCAGCAGCCTCACTAGCGGGGTGAGCTCCTACGAGCAGTACTTC,NA,TRBJ2-7,TRBD2,TRBV5-6
CASSPRGYNSPLHF,TGTGCCAGCAGTCCACGGGGGTATAATTCACCCCTCCACTTT,NA,TRBJ1-6,NA,TRBV27
CASSPLQGGGNIQYF,TGTGCCAGCTCACCTCTCCAGGGAGGGGGAAACATTCAGTACTTC,once,TRBJ2-4,NA,TRBV18
CASSLSRSYYGYTF,TGTGCCAGCAGTTTATCACGCAGCTACTATGGCTACACCTTC,NA,TRBJ1-2,NA,TRBV27
CASSLAGPSTDTQYF,TGTGCCAGTAGTTTAGCGGGGCCTAGCACAGATACGCAGTATTTT,NA,TRBJ2-3,TRBD2,TRBV19
CASSRTSGSYNEQFF,TGTGCCAGTAGTAGGACTAGCGGGTCCTACAATGAGCAGTTCTTC,NA,TRBJ2-1,TRBD2,TRBV19
CASSSASTGLSEAFF,TGTGCCAGCAGTTCTGCCTCGACAGGTTTATCTGAAGCTTTCTTT,NA,TRBJ1-1,NA,TRBV27
CAISELGNTEAFF,TGTGCCATCAGCGAGCTGGGGAACACTGAAGCTTTCTTT,NA,TRBJ1-1,NA,TRBV10-3
CASSLVAGLTYEQYF,TGTGCCAGCAGCTTAGTGGCGGGCCTCACCTACGAGCAGTACTTC,NA,TRBJ2-7,NA,TRBV7-2
CAWIFSRTSGSTTGELFF,TGTGCCTGGATCTTTTCTCGGACTAGCGGGAGCACCACCGGGGAGCTGTTTTTT,NA,TRBJ2-2,TRBD2,TRBV30
CASSQGTESSPLHF,TGCGCCAGCAGCCAAGGGACAGAAAGTTCACCCCTCCACTTT,NA,TRBJ1-6,NA,TRBV4-1
CASSLLWQGSNQPQHF,TGTGCCAGCAGCTTACTATGGCAGGGAAGCAATCAGCCCCAGCATTTT,NA,TRBJ1-5,NA,TRBV7-8
CASSLGSYSPLHF,TGTGCCAGCAGCCTGGGCAGCTATTCACCCCTCCACTTT,NA,TRBJ1-6,NA,TRBV25-1
CASSPSRGSTDTQYF,TGTGCCAGCAGCCCCTCGCGGGGGTCCACAGATACGCAGTATTTT,NA,TRBJ2-3,TRBD2,TRBV5-4
CATIGTSGGHGELFF,TGTGCCACTATAGGGACTAGCGGGGGTCACGGGGAGCTGTTTTTT,once,TRBJ2-2,TRBD2,TRBV28
CASSSPGRMRGSNTEAFF,TGTGCCAGCAGCTCCCCGGGACGGATGAGGGGGAGCAACACTGAAGCTTTCTTT,NA,TRBJ1-1,NA,TRBV5-7
CASKLGRNQETQYF,TGTGCCAGTAAGTTGGGTCGAAACCAAGAGACCCAGTACTTC,NA,TRBJ2-5,NA,TRBV19
CASSLEVNYGYTF,TGTGCCAGCAGCTTAGAAGTGAACTATGGCTACACCTTC,NA,TRBJ1-2,NA,TRBV11-2
CASSTDRADTGELFF,TGTGCCAGCAGTACAGACAGGGCGGACACCGGGGAGCTGTTTTTT,NA,TRBJ2-2,TRBD1,TRBV6-5
CASSLAPSGSFEQYF,TGTGCCAGCAGCTTAGCACCTAGCGGGAGTTTTGAGCAGTACTTC,NA,TRBJ2-7,TRBD2,TRBV11-2
CASRGTGTGSYEQYF,TGTGCCAGCAGGGGGACCGGGACTGGTAGCTACGAGCAGTACTTC,NA,TRBJ2-7,NA,TRBV6-6
CASRWGTEANSPLHF,TGTGCCAGCAGGTGGGGGACGGAGGCTAATTCACCCCTCCACTTT,NA,TRBJ1-6,NA,TRBV19
CASSPNSEQETQYF,TGTGCCAGCAGCCCAAACTCAGAACAAGAGACCCAGTACTTC,NA,TRBJ2-5,NA,TRBV5-4
CASSSGILAKNIQYF,TGTGCCAGCTCATCGGGTATTCTAGCCAAAAACATTCAGTACTTC,NA,TRBJ2-4,NA,TRBV18
CASSPAASGGETQYF,TGTGCCAGCAGCCCGGCGGCCAGCGGAGGGGAGACCCAGTACTTC,NA,TRBJ2-5,NA,TRBV11-1
CASTPRRDQETQYF,TGTGCCAGCACACCTCGACGGGATCAAGAGACCCAGTACTTC,NA,TRBJ2-5,NA,TRBV6-1
CASSLEGQGAHEQYF,TGCGCCAGCAGCTTGGAGGGACAGGGGGCCCACGAGCAGTACTTC,few,TRBJ2-7,TRBD1,TRBV5-1
CASRSAGAETSGYTF,TGTGCCAGCAGATCCGCAGGGGCTGAGACTTCTGGCTACACCTTC,NA,TRBJ1-2,NA,TRBV6-1
CASSLDTKPYEAFF,TGTGCCAGCAGCCTTGACACGAAGCCGTATGAAGCTTTCTTT,NA,TRBJ1-1,NA,TRBV7-9
CAISSSPGGTGELFF,TGTGCCATCAGTTCGTCCCCAGGAGGAACCGGGGAGCTGTTTTTT,NA,TRBJ2-2,NA,TRBV10-3
CASRSSGANVLTF,TGTGCCAGCAGGAGTTCGGGGGCCAACGTCCTGACTTTC,NA,TRBJ2-6,NA,TRBV7-9
CASSSSGTTYNEQFF,TGTGCCAGCAGCTCCTCCGGGACTACTTACAATGAGCAGTTCTTC,NA,TRBJ2-1,TRBD2,TRBV11-2
CASSSTGINEKLFF,TGTGCCAGCAGTTCGACAGGGATTAATGAAAAACTGTTTTTT,NA,TRBJ1-4,TRBD1,TRBV6-5
CASSEALSPTYEQYF,TGTGCCAGCAGTGAAGCGCTCAGTCCAACCTACGAGCAGTACTTC,NA,TRBJ2-7,NA,TRBV6-1